The 30 T cell receptor beta chains given below trace back to one sample, sequenced in a study of blood T cell repertoires in COVID-19. Generated by immunoSEQ multiplex PCR, the TCRdb table keeps only in-frame clones and is missing some. This table holds more than 75,000 clones, around 84% found once. Input material: peripheral blood. These receptor sequences come from a human donor in a cohort sampled during active COVID-19.

This clone was counted only a few times. The chain uses TRBV3-1 (or the pseudogene TRBV3-2) and TRBJ2-7; tentative D call: TRBD2 (5 bases). The CDR3 runs 16 residues. Trimming removed 3 bases at V and 6 bases at J, with 21 bases between. Germline loops: CDR1 LGHDT, CDR2 YNNKEL (reference sequence). The DNA of the CDR3 is TGTGCCAGCAGCCACCTTTTTGCGGCGACTACGGGCGAGCAGTACTTC. It specifies CASSHLFAATTGEQYF.

The chain employs TRBV19 and TRBJ2-7; 7 bases agree with TRBD1. After removal of 3 bases from V and 2 bases from J, the junction contained 7 bases not matched to a gene. In germline, CDR1 is LNHDA, CDR2 SQIVND (reference sequence). This CDR3 spans 15 amino acids. This CDR3 is CASSIYYRGPYEQYF. The CDR3 bases are TGTGCCAGTAGTATCTATTACAGGGGTCCCTACGAGCAGTACTTC.

The chain employs TRBV5-1 and TRBJ2-3, with TRBD2 matching over 8 bases. The CDR3 is 15 amino acids. With 2 bases clipped from V and 2 bases from J, the junction kept 4 bases outside the gene matches. The germline V gene has CDR1 SGHRS and CDR2 YFSETQ. Written as DNA, the CDR3 is TGCGCCAGCAGCTTCCCTAGCGGGCTCACAGATACGCAGTATTTT. Encoded protein: CASSFPSGLTDTQYF. Supplemented by reference TRBV5-1 and TRBJ2-3, the full variable domain reads KAGVTQTPRYLIKTRGQQVTLSCSPISGHRSVSWYQQTPGQGLQFLFEYFSETQRNKGNFPGRFSGRQFSNSRSEMNVSTLELGDSALYLCASSFPSGLTDTQYFGPGTRLTVL.

The chain couples TRBV7-9 to TRBJ1-2; 10 bases match TRBD1. Looked up from germline, CDR1 is SEHNR and CDR2 is FQNEAQ (reference sequence). This CDR3 is 13 amino acids long. V trimming: 5 bases; J trimming: 4 bases; junction bases outside the gene matches: 1. CDR3 residues: CASSRTGGYGYTF. CDR3 DNA sequence: TGTGCCAGCAGCCGGACAGGGGGCTATGGCTACACCTTC.

The chain links TRBV30 to TRBJ2-6; D is unresolved. This CDR3 is 14 amino acids long. Trimming removed 1 base at V and 5 bases at J, with 9 bases between. The germline V gene has CDR1 GTSNPN and CDR2 SVGIG (reference sequence). CDR3 nucleotides: TGTGCCTGGAGTGCTACGAGGTGGGCCAACGTCCTGACTTTC. Encoded protein: CAWSATRWANVLTF. The complete variable domain, with remaining parts taken from reference TRBV30 and TRBJ2-6, reads SQTIHQWPATLVQPVGSPLSLECTVEGTSNPNLYWYRQAAGRGLQLLFYSVGIGQISSEVPQNLSASRPQDRQFILSSKKLLLSDSGFYLCAWSATRWANVLTFGAGSRLTVL.

The V call is TRBV5-6, the J call TRBJ1-1; 10 bases are a match to TRBD1. The length of the CDR3 is 15 residues. Germline values: CDR1 SGHDT, CDR2 YYEEEE. V trimming: 3 bases; J trimming: 5 bases; junction bases outside the gene matches: 7. CDR3 loop: CASSYGTGARTEAFF. CDR3 nucleotides: TGTGCCAGCAGCTACGGGACAGGGGCAAGGACTGAAGCTTTCTTT.

This sequence joins TRBV6-5 and TRBJ2-5, with D maybe TRBD2 (5 bases). This CDR3 has 14 residues. The germline V gene encodes CDR1 MNHEY and CDR2 SVGAGI. V was trimmed by 2 bases and J by 1 base, leaving 8 bases between them. The CDR3 region is CASSYGTSQETQYF. Written as DNA, the CDR3 is TGTGCCAGCAGTTACGGAACTAGCCAAGAGACCCAGTACTTC.

CDR3: CASSLTTFAGQTTNYGYTF. Here the CDR3 DNA reads TGTGCCAGCAGCCTCACTACCTTTGCGGGGCAGACGACGAACTATGGCTACACCTTC. The V call is TRBV4-2, the J call TRBJ1-2, with D perhaps TRBD1 (5 bases). Trimming cost V 4 bases and J 2 bases, with 26 bases left between them. Germline CDR1 is LGHNA and CDR2 is YNFKEQ. CDR3 size: 19 residues.

The V gene is TRBV4-1, the J gene TRBJ2-3, with 8 bases lining up with TRBD1. From germline, CDR1 is MGHRA and CDR2 YSYEKL. With 8 bases clipped from V and 5 bases from J, the junction kept 12 bases outside the gene matches. The CDR3 contains 15 residues. DNA of the CDR3: TGCGCCAGCTGGGTAGGCCAGGGGGCAAGAGATACGCAGTATTTT. Translating gives CASWVGQGARDTQYF.

This clone was seen more than once but under ten times. The rearrangement joins TRBV2 to TRBJ2-2; tentatively, D is TRBD2 (5 bases). CDR3 length: 12 amino acids. In germline, CDR1 is SNHLY, CDR2 FYNNEI. V shed 5 bases and J shed 7 bases, with 8 bases lying between them. The CDR3 spells CASSRERGELFF. DNA of the CDR3: TGTGCCAGCAGTAGGGAGCGCGGGGAGCTGTTTTTT.

The genes are TRBV2 and TRBJ1-4; 11 bases fit TRBD1. The trim removed 6 bases at V and 5 bases at J, leaving 5 bases unmatched. The CDR3 extends over 15 amino acids. Per the germline V gene, CDR1 is SNHLY and CDR2 is FYNNEI. DNA of the CDR3: TGTGCCAGCAGCCCCAGGGACAGGGGGAATGAAAAACTGTTTTTT. It codes for CASSPRDRGNEKLFF.

V and J are TRBV30 and TRBJ2-5, with 7 positions matching TRBD1. With 0 bases clipped from V and 4 bases from J, the junction kept 8 bases outside the gene matches. Germline lookup yields CDR1 GTSNPN and CDR2 SVGIG (reference sequence). The CDR3 consists of 15 residues. In DNA, the CDR3 is TGTGCCTGGAGTGTACGGGGAAACAGGGGAGAGACCCAGTACTTC. This gives the protein CAWSVRGNRGETQYF.

The chain recombines TRBV6-1 with TRBJ2-5, with D maybe TRBD1 (6 bases). Germline V CDR1 and CDR2: MNHNS, SASEGT. The CDR3 has 12 amino acids. V was trimmed by 0 bases and J by 12 bases, leaving 11 bases between them. The CDR3 DNA reads as TGTGCCAGCAGTGAAGCGAAGCCAGGGGAGTACTTC. Translation: CASSEAKPGEYF.

V gene TRBV15 combines with J gene TRBJ1-4; 7 positions agree with TRBD1. CDR3 length equals 18 residues. The ends lost 1 base at V and 0 bases at J; junction bases unmatched: 8. The V gene's germline CDR1 is LNHNV and CDR2 YYDKDF (reference sequence). CDR3 sequence: CATSRGVDRPPTNEKLFF. The CDR3 bases are TGTGCCACCAGCAGAGGGGTGGACAGGCCCCCAACTAATGAAAAACTGTTTTTT.

The gene calls are TRBV2 and TRBJ1-1, with 8 bases fitting TRBD1. This CDR3 is built from 15 residues. After removal of 4 bases from V and 1 base from J, the junction contained 5 bases not matched to a gene. Germline V gene data show CDR1 as SNHLY and CDR2 as FYNNEI. Here the CDR3 reads CASSAFGTGNTEAFF. In DNA, the CDR3 is TGTGCCAGCAGTGCTTTCGGGACAGGGAACACTGAAGCTTTCTTT.

This clone was detected a few times. J is TRBJ1-1 and V is TRBV19, with D possibly matching TRBD1 (5 bases). V shed 3 bases and J shed 4 bases, with 6 bases lying between them. This CDR3 spans 12 amino acids. The V gene's germline CDR1 is LNHDA and CDR2 SQIVND (reference sequence). CDR3 residues: CASSMGGTEAFF. The CDR3 DNA follows: TGTGCCAGTAGTATGGGGGGCACTGAAGCTTTCTTT.

The chain links TRBV4-1 to TRBJ2-7; a weak D match, TRBD1 (7 bases). This CDR3 is 17 amino acids long. Per germline, CDR1 MGHRA and CDR2 YSYEKL. V lost 1 base, J lost 7 bases, and 23 bases lay in between. In nucleotides, the CDR3 is TGCGCCAGCAGCCAAGGTCAGAACGTCGGACAGGCGGGGGAGCAGTACTTC. Translating it yields CASSQGQNVGQAGEQYF.

The CDR3 DNA is TGTGCCAGCTCGCCGACAGGGGGAGATTCTGGAAACACCATATATTTT. Its translation: CASSPTGGDSGNTIYF. This chain links TRBV18 with TRBJ1-3; TRBD1 matches at 9 bases. Germline V lookup: CDR1 KGHSH, CDR2 LQKENI. V lost 6 bases, J lost 1 base, and 7 bases stayed unmatched. The CDR3 runs 16 residues.

J is TRBJ2-1 and V is TRBV5-1, with 14 bases matching TRBD2. Germline trimming cut 4 bases from V and 9 bases from J; bases unmatched to any gene: 3. Germline loops: CDR1 SGHRS, CDR2 YFSETQ. The CDR3 contains 14 residues. The CDR3 region is CASSDGLAGGEQFF. DNA for the CDR3: TGCGCCAGCAGCGATGGACTAGCGGGGGGTGAGCAGTTCTTC.

This rearrangement joins TRBV2 to TRBJ1-6, with 8 bases matching TRBD1. J was trimmed by 6 bases and V by 7 bases; bases with no gene match: 5. The CDR3 runs to 14 residues. Looked up from germline, CDR1 is SNHLY and CDR2 is FYNNEI. The CDR3 here is CASIQGAGNSPLHF. As DNA, the CDR3 is TGTGCCAGCATCCAGGGGGCTGGTAATTCACCCCTCCACTTT.

J is TRBJ2-1 and V is TRBV5-4, with 9 positions matching TRBD2. The CDR3 totals 13 residues. Germline lookup yields CDR1 SGHNT and CDR2 YYREEE (reference sequence). The V segment lost 4 bases and the J segment 9 bases; nucleotides outside the gene matches: 5. For the CDR3, the DNA is TGTGCCAGCAGCGGGGGACTAGCCCCTGAGCAGTTCTTC. Translating it yields CASSGGLAPEQFF.

This chain joins TRBV19 and TRBJ1-1; 9 bases align to TRBD1. Germline trimming cut 4 bases from V and 5 bases from J; bases unmatched to any gene: 8. Germline loops: CDR1 LNHDA, CDR2 SQIVND (reference sequence). The CDR3 is made up of 15 amino acids. The CDR3 loop reads CASSTQGQGGTEAFF. In nucleotides, the CDR3 is TGTGCCAGTAGTACCCAGGGACAGGGAGGAACTGAAGCTTTCTTT.

This chain uses TRBV3-1 (or the pseudogene TRBV3-2) with TRBJ2-3; 12 nucleotides line up with TRBD2. V shed 3 bases and J 4 bases; nucleotides not matched to a gene: 5. Germline-derived CDR1 and CDR2 are LGHDT and YNNKEL (reference sequence). The CDR3 consists of 16 residues. Written as DNA, the CDR3 is TGTGCCAGCAGCCACCTAGCGGGGGGGCCTGCAGATACGCAGTATTTT. Translating it yields CASSHLAGGPADTQYF.

This clone was observed a single time. The rearrangement links TRBV27 to TRBJ2-7, with 11 bases identical to TRBD1. V trimming: 1 base; J trimming: 1 base; junction bases outside the gene matches: 6. Germline lookup yields CDR1 MNHEY and CDR2 SMNVEV (reference sequence). The CDR3 loop spans 17 amino acids. DNA of the CDR3: TGTGCCAGCAGTTTATTCCCGGGACAGGGGGGATCCTACGAGCAGTACTTC. Translating it yields CASSLFPGQGGSYEQYF.

This chain joins TRBV10-1 and TRBJ2-7; perhaps TRBD2 as D (6 bases). The CDR3 contains 14 residues. CDR1 is WNHNN and CDR2 is SYGVQD in the germline V gene (reference sequence). Trimming cost V 3 bases and J 3 bases, with 12 bases left between them. The CDR3 DNA reads as TGCGCCAGCAGTGAAGGAGAGGAGGGCTACGAGCAGTACTTC. This gives the protein CASSEGEEGYEQYF.

The rearrangement links TRBV3-1 (or the pseudogene TRBV3-2) to TRBJ2-7; 10 bases line up with TRBD1. Trimming cost V 3 bases and J 3 bases; bases outside gene matches: 2. The CDR3 is 14 amino acids. The V gene's germline CDR1 is LGHDT and CDR2 YNNKEL (reference sequence). CDR3 bases: TGTGCCAGCAGCCAGGGGACAGGGGTCTACGAGCAGTACTTC. It translates to CASSQGTGVYEQYF.

The chain combines TRBV5-1 with TRBJ1-1; a possible D gene is TRBD1 (6 bases). Trimming left V 4 bases short and J 0 bases short, with 16 bases between. CDR1 and CDR2 (germline): SGHRS, YFSETQ. This CDR3 is 16 amino acids long. CDR3 nucleotides: TGCGCCAGCAGCCCGGGGTCGGGACAAATGAACACTGAAGCTTTCTTT. Translation: CASSPGSGQMNTEAFF.

The CDR3 sequence is CASSYRDRAYEQYF. The CDR3 coding sequence is TGCGCCAGCAGCTACCGGGACAGGGCCTACGAGCAGTACTTC. The chain combines TRBV5-1 with TRBJ2-7; TRBD1 matches 9 bases. The J segment lost 2 bases and the V segment lost 3 bases, leaving 3 bases of the junction unmatched. CDR3 length: 14 amino acids. Germline V gene lookup returns CDR1 SGHRS and CDR2 YFSETQ.

The chain joins TRBV19 to TRBJ2-3; D possibly corresponds to TRBD1 (6 bases). Trimming left V 7 bases short and J 0 bases short, with 14 bases between. CDR1 and CDR2 from the germline V gene are LNHDA and SQIVND (reference sequence). CDR3 length equals 15 residues. Here the CDR3 reads CASTNRDTSTDTQYF. Here the CDR3 DNA reads TGTGCCAGTACTAATAGGGACACTAGCACAGATACGCAGTATTTT.

The chain uses TRBV2 and TRBJ2-7; tentatively, D is TRBD2 (6 bases). This CDR3 spans 14 amino acids. Germline V gives CDR1 SNHLY, CDR2 FYNNEI. V lost 1 base and J 6 bases, leaving 13 bases between the germline ends. CDR3 DNA: TGTGCCAGCAGTGAAGGCGGGAACGGGGTCGAGCAGTACTTC. Its protein product is CASSEGGNGVEQYF.